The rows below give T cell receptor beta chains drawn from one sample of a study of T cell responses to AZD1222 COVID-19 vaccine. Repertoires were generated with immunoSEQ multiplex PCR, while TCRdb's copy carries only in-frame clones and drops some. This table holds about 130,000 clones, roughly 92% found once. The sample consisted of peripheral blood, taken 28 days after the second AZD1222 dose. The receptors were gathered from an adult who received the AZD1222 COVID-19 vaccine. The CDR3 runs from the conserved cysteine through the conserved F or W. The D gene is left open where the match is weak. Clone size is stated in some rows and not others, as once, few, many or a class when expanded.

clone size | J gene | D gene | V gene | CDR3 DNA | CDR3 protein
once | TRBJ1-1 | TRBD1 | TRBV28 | TGTGCCAGCAGATTCCCGGGACAGAGAGGCACTGAAGCTTTCTTT | CASRFPGQRGTEAFF
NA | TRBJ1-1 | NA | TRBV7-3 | TGTGCCAGCAGCGAAACAGGACCGAACACTGAAGCTTTCTTT | CASSETGPNTEAFF
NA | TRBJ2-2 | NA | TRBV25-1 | TGTGCCAGCAGTGAGACCCGGGACACCGTGAACACCGGGGAGCTGTTTTTT | CASSETRDTVNTGELFF
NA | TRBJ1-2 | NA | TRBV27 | TGTGCCAGCAGTTTAGGGGGCTTTGGTGGCTACACCTTC | CASSLGGFGGYTF
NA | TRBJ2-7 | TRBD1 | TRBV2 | TGTGCCAGTGAACGGACAGGGACCTACGAGCAGTACTTC | CASERTGTYEQYF
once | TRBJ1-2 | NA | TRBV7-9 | TGTGCCAGCAGCTTAGATTTGGGACCTATGGGCTACACCTTC | CASSLDLGPMGYTF
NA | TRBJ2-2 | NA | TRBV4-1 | TGCGCCAGCAGCCAAGACGCCCACAGGGTTGGGGACACCGGGGAGCTGTTTTTT | CASSQDAHRVGDTGELFF
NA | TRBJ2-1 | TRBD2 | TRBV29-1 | TGCAGCGTTGAAGGACTAGCGGGGGAATACTCCTACAATGAGCAGTTCTTC | CSVEGLAGEYSYNEQFF
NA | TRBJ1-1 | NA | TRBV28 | TGTGCCAGCAGTTTACTAAGGGAAAGGGGCACTGAAGCTTTCTTT | CASSLLRERGTEAFF
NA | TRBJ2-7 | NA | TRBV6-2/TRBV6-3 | TGTGCCAGCAGTTACTCCCCGGTCAGGGGGGAAAGGTACTTC | CASSYSPVRGERYF
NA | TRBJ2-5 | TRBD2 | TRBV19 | TGTGCCAGTAGTACGCTCCTATTTGGAGCGGGGGTAGGGGAGACCCAGTACTTC | CASSTLLFGAGVGETQYF
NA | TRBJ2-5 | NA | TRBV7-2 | TGTGCCAGCAGCCCATGGGTTCTAGAAGGAGAGACCCAGTACTTC | CASSPWVLEGETQYF
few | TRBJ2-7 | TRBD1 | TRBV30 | TGTGCCTGGAGTGAGGGGGACAGCTTACTCTACGAGCAGTACTTC | CAWSEGDSLLYEQYF
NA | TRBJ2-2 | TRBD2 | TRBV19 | TGTGCCAGTGGAGCGGGGGCGGCCGGGGAGCTGTTTTTT | CASGAGAAGELFF
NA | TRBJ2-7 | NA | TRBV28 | TGTGCCAGCAGGACATTTATAGGGGGGAGTAACGAGCAGTACTTC | CASRTFIGGSNEQYF
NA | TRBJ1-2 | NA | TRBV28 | TGTGCCAGCAGTTTATCTGGACAGAACTATGGCTACACCTTC | CASSLSGQNYGYTF
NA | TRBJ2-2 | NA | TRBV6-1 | TGTGCCAGCAGTGAAGGGCTGGTCGGGGAGCTGTTTTTT | CASSEGLVGELFF
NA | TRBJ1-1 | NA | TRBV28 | TGTGCCAGCAGTTTAGGAGGGGTCGCTGGGGCTTTCTTT | CASSLGGVAGAFF
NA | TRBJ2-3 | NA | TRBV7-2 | TGTGCCAGCAGCCGGGTGGGACAACCCACAGATACGCAGTATTTT | CASSRVGQPTDTQYF
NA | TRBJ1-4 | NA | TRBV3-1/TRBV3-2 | TGTGCCAGCAGCAACAGGGCAACTAATGAAAAACTGTTTTTT | CASSNRATNEKLFF
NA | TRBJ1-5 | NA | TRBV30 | TGTGCCTGGACAGGGGTAGGCAATCAGCCCCAGCATTTT | CAWTGVGNQPQHF
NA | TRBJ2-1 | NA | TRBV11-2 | TGTGCCAGCAGAAGTCCATATGAGCAGTTCTTC | CASRSPYEQFF
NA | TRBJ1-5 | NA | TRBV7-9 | TGTGCCAGCAGCTTAGGGGTAGAACAACAGCCCCAGCATTTT | CASSLGVEQQPQHF
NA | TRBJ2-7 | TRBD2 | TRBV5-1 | TGCGCCAGCAGCTTGGGGACTAGCGGGAGCTACGAGCAGTACTTC | CASSLGTSGSYEQYF
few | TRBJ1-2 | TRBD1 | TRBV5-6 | TGTGCCAGCAGCATCTGGACAGGGGATCCCAACTATGGCTACACCTTC | CASSIWTGDPNYGYTF
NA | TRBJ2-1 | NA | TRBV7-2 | TGTGCCAGCAGCTTAGCCGCTAGTTCCAATGAGCAGTTCTTC | CASSLAASSNEQFF
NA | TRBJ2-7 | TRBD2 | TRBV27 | TGTGCCAGCAGCATACTGGGGGGGGTTACCTACGAGCAGTACTTC | CASSILGGVTYEQYF
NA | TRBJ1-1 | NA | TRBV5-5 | TGTGCCAGCAGCTTAGGACTCATTGGGTCGCTGAACACTGAAGCTTTCTTT | CASSLGLIGSLNTEAFF
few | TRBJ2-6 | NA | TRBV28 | TGTGCCAGCAGTTTACTCCGACTCTCTGGGGCCAACGTCCTGACTTTC | CASSLLRLSGANVLTF
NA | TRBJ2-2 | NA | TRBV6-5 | TGTGCCAGCAGTAGTGACAGAAACACCGGGGAGCTGTTTTTT | CASSSDRNTGELFF
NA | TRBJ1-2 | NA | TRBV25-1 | TGTGCCAGCAGTCCGGAAGTGGGAGCCTATGGCTACACCTTC | CASSPEVGAYGYTF
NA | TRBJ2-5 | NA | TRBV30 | TGTGCCTGGGACGTAGCGGCCTCAGGGGAGACCCAGTACTTC | CAWDVAASGETQYF
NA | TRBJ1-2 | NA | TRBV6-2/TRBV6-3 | TGTGCCAGCAGTTACGGGGGACACTATGGCTACACCTTC | CASSYGGHYGYTF
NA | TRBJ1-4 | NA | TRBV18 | TGTGCCAGCTCACCCGGGACTGATGAAAAACTGTTTTTT | CASSPGTDEKLFF
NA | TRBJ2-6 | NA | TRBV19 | TGTGCCAGTAGTATGGGGCGGGCCAACGTCCTGACTTTC | CASSMGRANVLTF
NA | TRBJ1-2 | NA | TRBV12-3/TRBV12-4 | TGTGCCAGCAGTTTTAGTACGTCCTATGGCTACACCTTC | CASSFSTSYGYTF
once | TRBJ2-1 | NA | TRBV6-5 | TGTGCCAGCAGTTACGATAGGACACAACGGGGGCAGTTCTTC | CASSYDRTQRGQFF
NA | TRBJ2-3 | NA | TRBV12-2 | TGTGCAAGTCGCTTAGCGATAGGACCGAAGGGAAACACAGATACGCAGTATTTT | CASRLAIGPKGNTDTQYF
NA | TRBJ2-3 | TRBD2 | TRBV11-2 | TGTGCCAGCAGCCCGACTAGCCCCGAGGATACGCAGTATTTT | CASSPTSPEDTQYF
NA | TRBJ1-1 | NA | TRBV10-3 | TGTGCCATCAGCGTGCAGGGGAATTTGGACACTGAAGCTTTCTTT | CAISVQGNLDTEAFF
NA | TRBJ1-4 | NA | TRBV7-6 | TGTGCCAGCAGCTTAATCCCCACAGTTGAAAAACTGTTTTTT | CASSLIPTVEKLFF
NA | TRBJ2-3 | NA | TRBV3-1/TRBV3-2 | TGTGCCAGCAGCTCACAGGGACCAGATACGCAGTATTTT | CASSSQGPDTQYF
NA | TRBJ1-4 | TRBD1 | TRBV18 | TGTGCCAGCTCACCTGACAGGGGGAATACTAATGAAAAACTGTTTTTT | CASSPDRGNTNEKLFF
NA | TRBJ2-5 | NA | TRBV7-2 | TGTGCCAGCAGCCCCGAGAAGGGCCCCAGGGAGACCCAGTACTTC | CASSPEKGPRETQYF
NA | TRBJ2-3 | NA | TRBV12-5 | TGTGCTAGTGGTTTTTTCGACAGCACAGATACGCAGTATTTT | CASGFFDSTDTQYF
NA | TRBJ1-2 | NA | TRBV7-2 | TGTGCCAGCAGCCCCGCGGGTACCTATGGCTACACCTTC | CASSPAGTYGYTF
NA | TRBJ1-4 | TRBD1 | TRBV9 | TGTGCCAGCAGCGGAGGGACAGGGGCTCGTGAAAAACTGTTTTTT | CASSGGTGAREKLFF
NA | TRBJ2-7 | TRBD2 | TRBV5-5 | TGTGCCAGCAGCTATGGACTAGATCTAACAACCTACGAGCAGTACTTC | CASSYGLDLTTYEQYF
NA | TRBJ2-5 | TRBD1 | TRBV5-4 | TGTGCCAGCAGCGTACAGGGGACCCAAGAGACCCAGTACTTC | CASSVQGTQETQYF
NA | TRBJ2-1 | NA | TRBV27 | TGTGCCAGCAGAGACAGTGTCGACGGCAGCGAGCAGTTCTTC | CASRDSVDGSEQFF
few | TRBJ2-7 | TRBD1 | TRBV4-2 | TGTGCCAGCAGCCAAGTGGGACAGAGAGACGAGCAGTACTTC | CASSQVGQRDEQYF
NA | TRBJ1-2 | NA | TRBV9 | TGTGCCAGCAGCGTAGGACTAAGCACTTTCTACACCTTC | CASSVGLSTFYTF
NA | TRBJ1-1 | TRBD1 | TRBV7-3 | TGTGCCAGCAGCTCAGATACCGGGACAGTGGCTTTCTTT | CASSSDTGTVAFF
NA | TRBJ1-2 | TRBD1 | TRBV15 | TGTGCCACCAGCAGAAAGACAGGGGGGCTTTTTAACTATGGCTACACCTTC | CATSRKTGGLFNYGYTF
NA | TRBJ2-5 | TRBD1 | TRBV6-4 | TGTGCCAGCAAATCACCTCCAGAACAGGGGCTTGGCGGGACCCAGTACTTC | CASKSPPEQGLGGTQYF
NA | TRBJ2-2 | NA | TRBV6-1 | TGTGCCACCGAACCAGAGCTAAACACCGGGGAGCTGTTTTTT | CATEPELNTGELFF
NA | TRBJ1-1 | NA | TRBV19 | TGTGCCAGTAGTGCCGACAGGATCATGAACACTGAAGCTTTCTTT | CASSADRIMNTEAFF